Listed here are 5 T cell receptor beta chains from one sample, sequenced in a study of T cell repertoires in cytomegalovirus infection. TCRdb used MiXCR to reprocess the reads, holding one entry per CDR3 protein. The sample records 350,000 to 450,000 distinct CDR3 sequences, 15% to 20% being singletons. Sequencing used PBMCs. These receptor sequences come from a human donor in good health (CMV status not recorded). Some clones in this sample may be carry-over from other donors' samples.

This sequence joins TRBV6-8 and TRBJ2-1; D gene uncertain. CDR1 and CDR2 (germline): MNHGY, SAAAGT. The CDR3 length is 15 residues. With 6 bases removed from V and 0 bases from J, the gap between germline ends came to 12 bases. CDR3 DNA: TGTGCCAGCAGGGGTGGCGGAGCCTCCTACAATGAGCAGTTCTTC. This sequence encodes CASRGGGASYNEQFF.

This clonotype appeared many times. The rearrangement links TRBV6-2 or TRBV6-3 to TRBJ2-7; D remains unclear. Germline V gene sequence: CDR1 MNHEY, CDR2 SVGEGT. V was clipped by 2 bases and J by 1 base, with 21 bases between them. The CDR3 consists of 18 residues. The CDR3 DNA sequence: TGTGCCAGCAGTTACCCCCCTCGAAGATTCCGTGCGTCCTACGAGCAGTACTTC. This sequence encodes CASSYPPRRFRASYEQYF.

Ten or more counts support this clonotype. CDR3 coding DNA: TGTGCCAGCAGCTCAGACAGACTGAACACTGAAGCTTTCTTT. The encoded protein is CASSSDRLNTEAFF. The chain recombines TRBV7-2 with TRBJ1-1; D is perhaps TRBD1 (5 bases). This CDR3 contains 14 residues. Germline V gene lookup returns CDR1 SGHTA and CDR2 FQGNSA. The V end lost 4 bases, the J end lost 0 bases, and 9 bases lay between the germline ends.

This clonotype has ten or more counts. This sequence joins TRBV7-2 and TRBJ2-1; 11 bases align to TRBD2. The germline CDR1 and CDR2 sequences are SGHTA and FQGNSA. This CDR3 comprises 15 residues. J gave up 8 bases and V 5 bases, and 8 bases lay outside the gene matches. As DNA, the CDR3 is TGTGCCAGCAGCCTAACTAGCGGGAGAAGGTATGAGCAGTTCTTC. Translation: CASSLTSGRRYEQFF.

Remarks on this clonotype: One base away lies a much larger clone, so this may be a sequencing read error. The chain combines TRBV5-5 with TRBJ1-4; the match to TRBD1 covers 8 bases. The CDR3 totals 18 residues. CDR1 is SGHKS, CDR2 YYEKEE, per germline (reference sequence). V was pared by 1 base and J by 8 bases, with 16 bases of the junction left unmatched. The CDR3 DNA reads as TGTGCCAGCAGCTTGTCGCGACAGGGGATTTTGGCTAGAGAAAAACTGTTTTTT. It encodes CASSLSRQGILAREKLFF.